This T cell receptor (beta chain) is drawn from a study of CD4 T cells in relation to SARS-CoV-2 and coronaviruses. Study-level background: The HLA restriction of the shared crossreactive spike epitopes was mapped.

Before the COVID-19 pandemic, during about 2011-2019, CD4+ T cells were taken from unexposed donors. Deep TCR-beta sequencing used DNA from uncultured naive and memory CD4+ T cells. Method: immunoSEQ multiplex PCR; TCRdb's copy keeps in-frame clones and lacks some. The table shows 60,000 to 80,000 clones, with 85% to 90% occurring only once. Points from the study as a whole: The assay detects memory recall responses, not culture-primed primary responses. The cross-reactivity analysis covered only spike protein, not other viral proteins.

In the case of this clone: The target antigen is unknown.

From germline, CDR1 is MNHNY and CDR2 SVGAGI (reference sequence). V lost 5 bases, J lost 4 bases, and 9 bases stayed unmatched. The length of the CDR3 is 16 residues. Sequenced sample: memory CD4+ T cells from PBMCs. J is TRBJ2-3 and V is TRBV6-6; 10 nucleotides align to TRBD1. This sequence was found in a human donor in good health. CDR3 sequence (DNA): TGTGCCAGCAGTCAAATCCCGACAGGGGGCGCAGATACGCAGTATTTT. Translating gives CASSQIPTGGADTQYF.